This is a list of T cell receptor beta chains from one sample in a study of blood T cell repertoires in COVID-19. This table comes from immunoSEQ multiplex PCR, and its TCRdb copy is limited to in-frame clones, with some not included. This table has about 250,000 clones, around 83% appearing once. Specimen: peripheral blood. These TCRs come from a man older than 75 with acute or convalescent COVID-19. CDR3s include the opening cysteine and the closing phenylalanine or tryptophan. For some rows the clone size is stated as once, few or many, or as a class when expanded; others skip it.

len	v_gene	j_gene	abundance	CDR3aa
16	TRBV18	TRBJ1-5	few	CASSPGQGAISQPQHF
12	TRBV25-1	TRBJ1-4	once	CASSEYSEKLFF
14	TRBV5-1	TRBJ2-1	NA	CASSFTGEVNEQFF
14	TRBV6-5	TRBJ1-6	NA	CASSRAERGPPLHF
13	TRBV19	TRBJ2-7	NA	CASSRTSAYEQYF
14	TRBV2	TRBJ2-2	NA	CASQTGLGTGELFF
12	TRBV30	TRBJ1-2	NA	CAGKTGLVGYTF
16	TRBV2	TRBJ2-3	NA	CASSALLAGGGDTQYF
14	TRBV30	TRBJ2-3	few	CAWDGTGSADTQYF
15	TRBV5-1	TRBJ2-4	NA	CASSLDGLAGGIQYF
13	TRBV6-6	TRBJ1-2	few	CASSFPGQVGYTF
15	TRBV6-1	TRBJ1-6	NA	CASSEGGQGRAPLHF
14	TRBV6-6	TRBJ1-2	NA	CASSPRAGIIGYTF
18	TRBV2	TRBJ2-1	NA	CASARLAGGTQSYNEQFF
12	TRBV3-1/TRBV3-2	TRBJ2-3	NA	CASSRTGDTQYF
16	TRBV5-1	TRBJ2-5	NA	CASRIQGVTYQETQYF
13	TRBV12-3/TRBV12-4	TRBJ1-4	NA	CASSLAVDRGLFF
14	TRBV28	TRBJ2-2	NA	CASRRQGNTGELFF
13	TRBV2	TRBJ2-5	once	CASKLTATETQYF
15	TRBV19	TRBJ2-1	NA	CASSIGLASYNEQFF
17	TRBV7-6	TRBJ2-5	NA	CASSGGTSGSLRETQYF
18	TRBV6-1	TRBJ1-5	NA	CASSEVFGGQGAHQPQHF
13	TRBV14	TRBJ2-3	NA	CASGAWGTDTQYF